These T cell receptor beta chains were read from a single sample in a study of blood T cell repertoires in COVID-19. Method: immunoSEQ multiplex PCR; TCRdb's copy keeps in-frame clones and lacks some. The profile shows 200,000 to 300,000 clones, around nine tenths of them singletons. Input material: peripheral blood. Source of these receptors: a woman between 55 and 75 years old with COVID-19, enrolled during active disease. CDR3s include the opening cysteine and the closing phenylalanine or tryptophan. The order of the fields is D gene, clone size, V gene, J gene, CDR3 protein, CDR3 DNA. The D gene is left open where the match is weak. Clone sizes are given selectively: once, few, many, or a class where the clone is expanded.

>TRBD2|.|TRBV10-1|TRBJ2-5
CASSESGSGKETQYF
TGCGCCAGCAGTGAGTCGGGTAGCGGGAAGGAGACCCAGTACTTC
>TRBD1|.|TRBV28|TRBJ2-7
CASSTMGTGLREQYF
TGTGCCAGCAGTACTATGGGGACAGGGCTACGCGAGCAGTACTTC
>.|.|TRBV5-1|TRBJ1-1
CASSLGVPTTEAFF
TGCGCCAGCAGCTTGGGAGTACCCACCACTGAAGCTTTCTTT
>.|once|TRBV7-3|TRBJ1-1
CASKNRAENTEAFF
TGTGCCAGCAAGAACAGGGCCGAGAACACTGAAGCTTTCTTT
>.|.|TRBV11-3|TRBJ2-2
CASSLAEITGELFF
TGTGCCAGCAGTTTAGCGGAGATCACCGGGGAGCTGTTTTTT
>.|few|TRBV9|TRBJ2-7
CASSVATGGGVYEQYF
TGTGCCAGCAGCGTAGCTACAGGGGGAGGGGTCTACGAGCAGTACTTC
>.|.|TRBV6-2/TRBV6-3|TRBJ2-3
CASSYTPGGQGSDTQYF
TGTGCCAGCAGTTACACCCCCGGCGGTCAGGGGTCAGATACGCAGTATTTT
>.|.|TRBV19|TRBJ1-2
CASSIQSSYGYTF
TGTGCCAGTAGTATTCAGTCATCCTATGGCTACACCTTC
>TRBD1|.|TRBV20-1|TRBJ2-7
CSASGTGAYEQYF
TGCAGTGCTAGTGGGACAGGCGCCTACGAGCAGTACTTC
>.|.|TRBV6-6|TRBJ1-1
CASSQETEAFF
TGTGCCAGCAGTCAGGAGACTGAAGCTTTCTTT
>.|.|TRBV3-1/TRBV3-2|TRBJ1-1
CASSLPAGSETEAFF
TGTGCCAGCAGCCTCCCTGCAGGGTCGGAGACTGAAGCTTTCTTT
>.|few|TRBV7-3|TRBJ2-1
CASSLMQGNEQFF
TGTGCCAGCAGCTTAATGCAGGGCAATGAGCAGTTCTTC
>.|.|TRBV6-5|TRBJ2-1
CASRASYNEQFF
TGTGCCAGCCGCGCCTCCTACAATGAGCAGTTCTTC
>TRBD2|.|TRBV2|TRBJ2-7
CASSAVGRGLAGEGSYEQYF
TGTGCCAGCAGTGCCGTTGGCCGAGGACTAGCGGGAGAGGGCTCCTACGAGCAGTACTTC
>TRBD2|.|TRBV5-1|TRBJ2-1
CASSQGTRSNEQFF
TGCGCCAGCAGCCAGGGGACTAGGTCAAATGAGCAGTTCTTC
>.|.|TRBV5-5|TRBJ2-3
CATYLGGSTDTQYF
TGTGCCACCTACCTGGGGGGTAGCACAGATACGCAGTATTTT
>TRBD2|.|TRBV7-2|TRBJ2-2
CASSLSSGGAGELFF
TGTGCCAGCAGCTTGTCTAGCGGGGGGGCCGGGGAGCTGTTTTTT
>TRBD2|.|TRBV19|TRBJ2-1
CASSRGSGRRLYNEQFF
TGTGCCAGTAGTAGAGGTAGCGGGAGGCGCCTTTACAATGAGCAGTTCTTC
>TRBD1|.|TRBV9|TRBJ1-1
CASSVSWTGAPVTEAFF
TGTGCCAGCAGCGTCTCGTGGACAGGCGCCCCAGTCACTGAAGCTTTCTTT
>.|.|TRBV5-1|TRBJ2-2
CASSPPNSGVVGELFF
TGCGCCAGCAGCCCCCCTAACTCAGGGGTTGTCGGGGAGCTGTTTTTT
>.|.|TRBV5-4|TRBJ1-2
CASSLEDSETYGYTF
TGTGCCAGCAGCTTGGAGGACAGCGAGACCTATGGCTACACCTTC
>.|.|TRBV9|TRBJ2-1
CASSVGARYNEQFF
TGTGCCAGCAGCGTAGGAGCACGCTACAATGAGCAGTTCTTC
>.|.|TRBV7-8|TRBJ2-1
CASSLARRDHEQFF
TGTGCCAGCAGCTTAGCGAGGCGGGACCATGAGCAGTTCTTC
>.|.|TRBV6-1|TRBJ1-6
CASSEWEGGGNNSPLHF
TGTGCCAGCAGTGAATGGGAGGGGGGTGGAAATAATTCACCCCTCCACTTT
>TRBD2|.|TRBV28|TRBJ2-3
CASSSATSGTTDTQYF
TGTGCCAGCAGTTCCGCGACTAGCGGGACCACAGATACGCAGTATTTT
>TRBD1|.|TRBV18|TRBJ2-3
CASSPGQGSTDTQYF
TGTGCCAGCTCACCAGGACAGGGGAGCACAGATACGCAGTATTTT
>.|.|TRBV5-4|TRBJ2-2
CASSLSRTANTGELFF
TGTGCCAGCAGCTTGTCAAGGACAGCGAACACCGGGGAGCTGTTTTTT
>.|.|TRBV28|TRBJ1-6
CASSFNQGRNSPLHF
TGTGCCAGCAGTTTCAATCAGGGAAGGAATTCACCCCTCCACTTT
>TRBD1|.|TRBV28|TRBJ2-7
CASIRDRGAEQYF
TGTGCCAGCATCCGGGACAGGGGGGCCGAGCAGTACTTC
>TRBD1|.|TRBV5-1|TRBJ2-1
CASSSQGVSYNEQFF
TGCGCCAGCAGCTCACAGGGGGTCTCCTACAATGAGCAGTTCTTC
>.|.|TRBV19|TRBJ1-1
CASSTRAYTEAFF
TGTGCCAGTAGTACTCGAGCCTACACTGAAGCTTTCTTT
>.|.|TRBV5-6|TRBJ1-2
CASSRDLAFGYTF
TGTGCCAGCAGCCGGGACTTAGCCTTTGGCTACACCTTC
>TRBD1|few|TRBV5-1|TRBJ2-3
CASSLGGTGTDTQYF
TGCGCCAGCAGCTTGGGAGGGACAGGCACAGATACGCAGTATTTT
>TRBD1|once|TRBV27|TRBJ1-6
CASSLRTGGNSPLHF
TGTGCCAGCAGTCTACGGACAGGGGGGAATTCACCCCTCCACTTT
>.|few|TRBV6-7|TRBJ1-4
CASSYSFGEKLFF
TGTGCCAGCAGTTACTCGTTCGGTGAAAAACTGTTTTTT
>.|.|TRBV12-5|TRBJ2-3
CASGLVFGGLDTQYF
TGTGCTAGTGGTTTGGTATTCGGCGGGTTAGATACGCAGTATTTT
>.|few|TRBV4-3|TRBJ2-1
CASSLGGLAGAQFF
TGCGCCAGCAGCCTCGGGGGTCTAGCAGGCGCACAGTTCTTC
>TRBD1|.|TRBV6-5|TRBJ1-1
CASSDDRGVEAFF
TGTGCCAGCAGCGATGACAGGGGTGTTGAAGCTTTCTTT
>.|.|TRBV18|TRBJ2-5
CASSPLGGKETQYF
TGTGCCAGCTCACCTTTGGGGGGAAAAGAGACCCAGTACTTC
>TRBD1|.|TRBV19|TRBJ1-1
CASSTGTGVKAFF
TGTGCCAGTAGTACTGGGACAGGGGTGAAAGCTTTCTTT
>.|.|TRBV3-1/TRBV3-2|TRBJ1-1
CASSRGDTEAFF
TGTGCCAGCAGCCGCGGGGACACTGAAGCTTTCTTT
>TRBD1|.|TRBV4-2|TRBJ1-5
CASSQSGTGTGQPQHF
TGTGCCAGCAGCCAATCCGGGACAGGGACGGGACAGCCCCAGCATTTT
>TRBD1|once|TRBV4-1|TRBJ1-2
CASSLLQGGTSHYGYTF
TGCGCCAGCAGCCTCCTCCAGGGGGGCACTTCCCACTATGGCTACACCTTC
>TRBD1|once|TRBV29-1|TRBJ2-7
CSVDGQAGPRQYF
TGCAGCGTGGACGGACAGGCCGGCCCGCGGCAGTACTTC
>TRBD1|.|TRBV18|TRBJ2-7
CASSPRDRGYEQYF
TGTGCCAGCTCACCCCGGGACAGGGGGTACGAGCAGTACTTC
>TRBD1|few|TRBV30|TRBJ2-1
CAWSDQGAYNEQFF
TGTGCCTGGAGTGATCAGGGGGCCTACAATGAGCAGTTCTTC
>TRBD2|.|TRBV6-2/TRBV6-3|TRBJ2-2
CASTPGLAGGPNTGELFF
TGTGCCAGCACCCCCGGGCTAGCGGGAGGCCCGAACACCGGGGAGCTGTTTTTT
>TRBD2|.|TRBV7-8|TRBJ2-7
CASSVHGTRVREQYF
TGTGCCAGCAGCGTACACGGGACTAGAGTGCGCGAGCAGTACTTC
>TRBD1|.|TRBV25-1|TRBJ1-2
CASSGSTGAYGYTF
TGTGCCAGCAGTGGATCGACAGGGGCCTATGGCTACACCTTC
>TRBD2|.|TRBV7-3|TRBJ2-1
CASSAKAGTRTNEQFF
TGTGCCAGCAGCGCTAAAGCGGGGACTAGAACGAATGAGCAGTTCTTC
>.|.|TRBV28|TRBJ1-1
CASSFTQNTEAFF
TGTGCCAGCAGTTTCACACAGAACACTGAAGCTTTCTTT
>TRBD2|.|TRBV5-6|TRBJ2-1
CASSLDGLAGFNEQFF
TGTGCCAGCAGCTTGGATGGTCTAGCGGGATTCAATGAGCAGTTCTTC
>.|.|TRBV5-1|TRBJ2-7
CASSRAGDSYEQYF
TGCGCCAGCAGCCGAGCGGGTGACTCCTACGAGCAGTACTTC
>TRBD2|.|TRBV10-1|TRBJ2-1
CASSGPGTSGSSYNEQFF
TGCGCCAGCAGTGGCCCCGGGACTAGCGGGAGCTCCTACAATGAGCAGTTCTTC
>.|.|TRBV5-4|TRBJ1-1
CASSLVQGENTEAFF
TGTGCCAGCAGCTTGGTACAGGGCGAGAACACTGAAGCTTTCTTT
>TRBD2|.|TRBV4-1|TRBJ2-1
CASSQDSSGRGGRHEQFF
TGCGCCAGCAGCCAAGATAGTAGCGGGAGGGGAGGCCGGCATGAGCAGTTCTTC
>TRBD1|few|TRBV6-4|TRBJ1-1
CASSGGGGTEAFF
TGTGCCAGCAGTGGAGGGGGCGGCACTGAAGCTTTCTTT